These T cell receptor beta chains were read from a single sample in a study of T cells in Graves' hyperthyroidism and ophthalmopathy. From the multiplex PCR reads, TCRdb called clonotypes with MiXCR, one entry per CDR3 protein. The data show roughly 550,000 distinct CDR3 sequences, with around 15% seen just once and 29% held by the top ten. Sequenced material: blood. The receptor set was obtained from a woman aged 25 to 39 with Graves' ophthalmopathy. CDR3s include the opening cysteine and the closing phenylalanine or tryptophan. A D gene is named only where the DNA matches it firmly. Size is omitted from some rows. Given values are once, few, many or a class for expanded clones.

J gene,V gene,D gene,clone size,CDR3 protein,CDR3 DNA
TRBJ2-5,TRBV28,-,-,CASSSADETQYF,TGTGCCAGCAGTTCGGCGGACGAGACCCAGTACTTC
TRBJ1-5,TRBV24-1,-,many,CATSDPRGGNQPQHF,TGTGCCACCAGTGACCCTAGGGGCGGGAATCAGCCCCAGCATTTT
TRBJ2-1,TRBV2,-,many,CASSRDGLSYNEQFF,TGTGCCAGCAGTCGGGACGGACTATCCTACAATGAGCAGTTCTTC
TRBJ2-2,TRBV3-1,TRBD1,many,CASSRGTAYTGELFF,TGTGCCAGCAGCCGAGGGACAGCATACACCGGGGAGCTGTTTTTT
TRBJ2-7,TRBV19,-,-,CASSTGSSDEQYF,TGTGCCAGTAGTACCGGGAGTAGCGACGAGCAGTACTTC
TRBJ2-1,TRBV12-3/TRBV12-4,TRBD2,many,CASSPLASGSINEQFF,TGTGCCAGCAGCCCGCTAGCTAGCGGGAGTATCAATGAGCAGTTCTTC
TRBJ1-2,TRBV4-3,-,-,CASSQDLPGAGGYTF,TGCGCCAGCAGCCAAGATCTACCAGGGGCGGGTGGCTACACCTTC
TRBJ1-6,TRBV4-1,-,-,CASSQDTQYNSPLHF,TGCGCCAGCAGCCAAGATACGCAGTATAATTCACCCCTCCACTTT
TRBJ1-2,TRBV29-1,-,few,CSVDPSGVGYTF,TGCAGCGTTGATCCTTCAGGGGTTGGCTACACCTTC
TRBJ1-4,TRBV20-1,-,few,CSARGGDEKLFF,TGCAGTGCTAGGGGAGGGGATGAAAAACTGTTTTTT
TRBJ2-2,TRBV27,-,few,CASKGGPRNTGELFF,TGTGCCAGCAAAGGGGGACCGAGAAACACCGGGGAGCTGTTTTTT
TRBJ1-4,TRBV12-3/TRBV12-4,-,many,CASSPTGTRPTELFF,TGTGCCAGCAGTCCGACAGGTACGCGACCGACGGAACTGTTTTTT
TRBJ1-6,TRBV2,-,many,CASRGEGNSPLHF,TGTGCCAGCAGAGGGGAGGGTAATTCACCCCTCCACTTT
TRBJ2-2,TRBV5-1,-,many,CASSLTGRANTGELFF,TGCGCCAGCAGCCTTACAGGGAGGGCCAACACCGGGGAGCTGTTTTTT
TRBJ2-1,TRBV11-3,-,many,CASTPGGSNEQFF,TGTGCCAGCACCCCAGGGGGGAGCAATGAGCAGTTCTTC
TRBJ2-5,TRBV12-3/TRBV12-4,TRBD2,-,CASIPGRVTGGETQYF,TGTGCCAGCATCCCAGGTCGAGTTACGGGGGGGGAGACCCAGTACTTC
TRBJ2-1,TRBV10-1,TRBD1,-,CASSDGDRSKYNEQFF,TGCGCCAGCAGTGATGGGGACAGATCCAAATACAATGAGCAGTTCTTC
TRBJ1-2,TRBV12-3/TRBV12-4,-,many,CASSFRQGGYGYTF,TGTGCCAGCAGTTTTAGGCAGGGAGGCTATGGCTACACCTTC
TRBJ2-2,TRBV12-3/TRBV12-4,TRBD2,-,CAIRSDTSGSIPGELFF,TGTGCCATCAGGTCGGATACTAGCGGGTCCATCCCCGGGGAGCTGTTTTTT
TRBJ2-7,TRBV28,TRBD2,few,CASSSRTSLSYEQYF,TGTGCCAGCAGTTCACGGACTAGTCTATCCTACGAGCAGTACTTC
TRBJ2-7,TRBV28,-,many,CASSLRDYEQYF,TGTGCCAGCAGTTTAAGGGACTACGAGCAGTACTTC
TRBJ2-7,TRBV18,TRBD1,many,CASSFDRVTSYEQYF,TGTGCCAGCTCGTTCGACAGGGTAACTTCCTACGAGCAGTACTTC
TRBJ2-3,TRBV6-2/TRBV6-3,TRBD2,many,CASSSRDGTSGFSTDTQYF,TGTGCCAGCAGTTCGCGGGACGGGACTAGCGGGTTTAGCACAGATACGCAGTATTTT